The text below deals with one TCR beta chain. No antigen is known for it. Generated by immunoSEQ multiplex PCR, the TCRdb table keeps only in-frame clones and is missing some. The sample records about 36,000 clones, under 85% being singletons. The source of the sample is a study of CD4 T cells in relation to SARS-CoV-2 and coronaviruses. Study overall: Convalescent patients were roughly 8 males and 4 females; two were Hispanic.

Findings of the study overall: In around two thirds of donors, memory CD4+ clonotypes crossrecognized SARS-CoV-2 and at least one common cold coronavirus spike.

The V gene's germline CDR1 is SGHRS and CDR2 YFSETQ. Trimming at V came to 3 bases and at J to 6 bases, leaving 5 bases not matched to a gene. This CDR3 has 13 amino acids. The chain combines TRBV5-1 with TRBJ1-2; 7 bases agree with TRBD1. The origin of this receptor is an adult with COVID-19. Sequenced material: memory CD4+ T cells from PBMCs, cultured in vitro. CDR3: CASSYGTVNGYTF. The CDR3 region has the DNA TGCGCCAGCAGCTACGGGACAGTTAATGGCTACACCTTC. Supplemented by reference TRBV5-1 and TRBJ1-2, the full variable domain reads KAGVTQTPRYLIKTRGQQVTLSCSPISGHRSVSWYQQTPGQGLQFLFEYFSETQRNKGNFPGRFSGRQFSNSRSEMNVSTLELGDSALYLCASSYGTVNGYTFGSGTRLTVV.